The entry below describes one T cell receptor (beta chain). This clonotype has only a few counts. It has no known antigen specificity. Base qualities were left out, and no much larger clone turns up one base away. The sample comes from a study of beta chain bispecific antibodies for T cell cancers (dated by TCRdb to the early 2020s). General notes on the study: Healthy donor T cells were cocultured with T cell leukemia lines and bispecific antibodies, and TRBV sequencing of the surviving cells was then used to measure how much each TRBV family was depleted. Jurkat cells expressed surface TRBV12 (TRBV12-3), and HPB-ALL cells expressed surface TRBV5-5.

The libraries included unique molecular identifier barcodes, and the barcodes were used to quantify clonotypes. Qiagen AllPrep DNA/RNA Micro kits were used to isolate total RNA, and an Agilent TapeStation was used to check RNA quality. TCR beta libraries were built by 5' RACE: cDNA synthesis followed by two PCR steps using TCR beta constant-region gene-specific primers. Sequencing of the TCR beta libraries was done on an Illumina MiSeq platform. The source study handled its data this way. MIGEC, MiXCR and VDJtools were used for read processing. The frequency of each clonotype was calculated as the fraction of all unique molecular identifiers in the sample that belonged to that clonotype. Nonfunctional TRBV genes listed as pseudogenes or open reading frames in IMGT, such as TRBV1, TRBV12-1 and TRBV21, were excluded. Clones were called with MiXCR by TCRdb after fastp trimmed the public reads at Q25, and only in-frame beta chains were retained. CDR3 protein sequences are deduplicated, and each keeps its most common genes and DNA. TCRdb, not the authors, supplied the V and J calls. The sample table contains 21,000 or so distinct CDR3 sequences; only one count was recorded for about 2.7% of them. Over 25% of the sample lies in the top ten.

T cells were expanded from blood mononuclear cells for about 3 days with either the anti-CD3 antibody OKT3 or CD3/CD28 Dynabeads. The culture conditions for expanded T cells were RPMI 1640 plus 10% fetal bovine serum, recombinant human IL-2 (about 100 IU/ml) and IL-7 (5 ng/ml). Cocultures combined approximately 50,000 normal T cells with approximately 50,000 target cells and bispecific antibody in roughly 98 ul, incubated about 17 hours at 37°C. Each bispecific antibody consisted of two single-chain variable fragments expressed in a single-chain diabody format with a His tag. Effector T cells came from healthy human donors; peripheral blood mononuclear cells were isolated from leukapheresis samples by Ficoll density gradient centrifugation. Study-wide findings and limitations: Cross-reactivity of the anti-TRBV5-5 antibody with TRBV5-6 was attributed to high sequence similarity between the two genes. Each sequenced sample mixed leukemia cell line cells with normal T cells, and most targeted TRBV signal came from the leukemia cells rather than normal T cells.

Counted from cysteine to phenylalanine, this CDR3 has 15 amino acids. CDR3 DNA only is kept here, 45 bases in frame from base 1. CDR1 and CDR2, per the germline V gene, are MGHRA and YSYEKL. From V the trimming removes 2 bases and from J it removes 3 bases, while the gene matches leave 3 bases of the junction unaccounted for. This clonotype was obtained from a human donor in good health. Some clones in this sample may be carry-over from other donors' samples. The V and J genes are TRBV4-1 and TRBJ2-3, and 9 junction bases match TRBD2. Specimen: healthy donor T cells cultured with leukemia cells. The CDR3 protein sequence reads: CASSQPGLATDTQYF. In nucleotides, the sequence is TGCGCCAGCAGCCAACCGGGACTAGCAACAGATACGCAGTATTTT.